The rows below give T cell receptor beta chains drawn from one sample of a study of tumour-infiltrating T cells in Burkitt lymphoma. Produced via immunoSEQ multiplex PCR; TCRdb's table is partial and in-frame only. The sample shows 2,000 or so clones, 13% of them seen only once. Sequencing was carried out using tumor tissue. The receptors were gathered from a human donor with Burkitt lymphoma. The CDR3 runs from the conserved cysteine through the conserved F or W. D genes are given only for firm matches. Not every row has a clone size; where given, it reads once, few, many or a size class.

TRBV6-5	NA	NA	TRBJ1-1	TGTGCCAGCAGTTATAAGGCAGAATTTGAAGCTTTCTTT	CASSYKAEFEAFF
TRBV5-1	few	NA	TRBJ1-1	TGCGCCAGCAGCCGCGCCCCGGGGGAAGGTAACACTGAAGCTTTCTTT	CASSRAPGEGNTEAFF
TRBV21-1	NA	NA	TRBJ1-5	TGTGCCAGCATTGACAGGGATCAGCCCCAGCATTTT	CASIDRDQPQHF
TRBV27	NA	NA	TRBJ1-1	TGTGCCAGCGGTTGGGTTAACACTGAAGCTTTCTTT	CASGWVNTEAFF
TRBV29-1	NA	NA	TRBJ1-2	TGCAGCGCACGAGACTACTATGGCTACACCTTC	CSARDYYGYTF
TRBV4-2	NA	TRBD2	TRBJ2-3	TGTGCCAGCAGCCAAGATCTACTAGCGGGGGGTCTTGTCACAGATACGCAGTATTTT	CASSQDLLAGGLVTDTQYF
TRBV7-2	few	TRBD2	TRBJ2-3	TGTGCCAGCAGCCTCGGGGGGATCACAGATACGCAGTATTTT	CASSLGGITDTQYF
TRBV30	NA	TRBD1	TRBJ2-6	TGTGCCCGGGACAGCTCTGGGGCCAACGTCCTGACTTTC	CARDSSGANVLTF
TRBV9	NA	NA	TRBJ1-6	TGTGCCAGCAGCCCCCGGGGGACCTATAATTCACCCCTCCACTTT	CASSPRGTYNSPLHF
TRBV30	few	NA	TRBJ2-1	TGTGCCTGGAGTATTTCGTTAGAGCAGTTCTTC	CAWSISLEQFF
TRBV7-8	few	NA	TRBJ1-6	TGTGCCAGCAGCTTAGCTAGACAGCAAACAAATTCACCCCTCCACTTT	CASSLARQQTNSPLHF
TRBV5-6	NA	TRBD1	TRBJ1-5	TGTGCCAGCAGCGAGACAGGGGTAAATCAGCCCCAGCATTTT	CASSETGVNQPQHF
TRBV5-1	few	NA	TRBJ1-1	TGCGCCAGCAGCTCCTCAATGGGGAACACTAAAGCTTTCTTT	CASSSSMGNTKAFF
TRBV7-7	NA	NA	TRBJ2-1	TGTGCTAGCAGCTTAGTCGCCGGGTCCGATGAGCAGTTCTTC	CASSLVAGSDEQFF
TRBV9	NA	NA	TRBJ1-4	TGTGCCAGCAGCGCGCTGGGGACTAATGAAAAACTGTTTTTT	CASSALGTNEKLFF
TRBV5-6	few	NA	TRBJ2-7	TGTGCCAGCAGCTTGTTGGGGGCCTGGGAGCAGTACTTC	CASSLLGAWEQYF
TRBV5-1	NA	TRBD2	TRBJ2-5	TGCGCCAGCAGCTCGGGGCGGGGGCAAGAGACCCAGTACTTC	CASSSGRGQETQYF
TRBV5-1	few	TRBD1	TRBJ2-1	TGCGCCAGCAGCTTGCGGACAGGATCCATCCCAGAGCAGTTCTTC	CASSLRTGSIPEQFF
TRBV6-5	NA	NA	TRBJ2-3	TGTGCCACCCGGACCGCCGGCACAGATACGCAGTATTTT	CATRTAGTDTQYF
TRBV15	few	NA	TRBJ2-7	TGTGCCACCAGCAGAGAGGCGGGGTATAACGAGCAGTACTTC	CATSREAGYNEQYF
TRBV6-5	NA	NA	TRBJ2-5	TGTGCCAGCAGTTTGCGACTTCTGGAGACCCAGTACTTC	CASSLRLLETQYF
TRBV5-6	few	NA	TRBJ1-1	TGTGCCAGCAGCTCAAACAGGGACGCTTTCTTT	CASSSNRDAFF
TRBV5-6	NA	NA	TRBJ2-2	TGTGCCAGCAGCTTGACTCCGGGGGCACCGGGCTCCGGGGAGCTGTTTTTT	CASSLTPGAPGSGELFF
TRBV7-2	few	TRBD1	TRBJ1-2	TGTGCCAGCAGCACCACGGGCTTAGACAGGGTATATGGCTACACCTTC	CASSTTGLDRVYGYTF
TRBV25-1	few	TRBD1	TRBJ2-5	TGTGCCAGCAGAGATACAGGGGGCGGGCAAGAGACCCAGTACTTC	CASRDTGGGQETQYF
TRBV19	NA	NA	TRBJ2-2	TGTGCCAGTAGTATCCGAGGGAGCGGGGAGCTGTTTTTT	CASSIRGSGELFF
TRBV7-8	NA	TRBD1	TRBJ2-7	TGTGCCAGCAGCTCCGGACAGGGGTTTCGCGAGCAGTACTTC	CASSSGQGFREQYF
TRBV9	few	NA	TRBJ2-3	TGTGCCAGCAGCGTAGACTGGAGGGTAGTGAGCACAGATACGCAGTATTTT	CASSVDWRVVSTDTQYF
TRBV5-6	NA	NA	TRBJ1-4	TGTGCCAGCAGCTTTAGTGTAGGAAATGAAAAACTGTTTTTT	CASSFSVGNEKLFF
TRBV4-3	few	NA	TRBJ1-2	TGCGCCAGCAGCCAGGATTTCAGGGGAGAGGCTAACTATGGCTACACCTTC	CASSQDFRGEANYGYTF
TRBV6-5	NA	TRBD2	TRBJ2-1	TGTGCCAGCAGTTATGGGACTAGTGACAATGAGCAGTTCTTC	CASSYGTSDNEQFF
TRBV9	few	NA	TRBJ1-1	TGTGCCAGCAGCGTAGCCCTGGGGGCGGGGAACACTGAAGCTTTCTTT	CASSVALGAGNTEAFF
TRBV6-5	few	NA	TRBJ2-2	TGTGCCAGCAGTTACTTAGCGGGGGAGCTGTTTTTT	CASSYLAGELFF
TRBV6-6	few	TRBD2	TRBJ2-7	TGTGCCAGCAGCTGGACTAGCGGGGGGGAATACGAGCAGTACTTC	CASSWTSGGEYEQYF
TRBV19	NA	NA	TRBJ1-5	TGTGCCAGTAGTATTAGGGACGGAGGAATTAGCAATCAGCCCCAGCATTTT	CASSIRDGGISNQPQHF
TRBV2	NA	NA	TRBJ2-7	TGTGCCAGCAGTGGGGGGTACGAGCAGTACTTC	CASSGGYEQYF
TRBV2	few	NA	TRBJ1-2	TGTGCCAGCAGTGGAGTTTCAGGGTATGGCTACACCTTC	CASSGVSGYGYTF
TRBV5-1	few	TRBD1	TRBJ2-5	TGCGCCAGCAGCAAGGGGACAGGGGGCTATTTCGAGACCCAGTACTTC	CASSKGTGGYFETQYF
TRBV4-1	few	NA	TRBJ2-3	TGCGCCAGCAGTAGCGACAGGAGGAACGCAGATACGCAGTATTTT	CASSSDRRNADTQYF
TRBV6-1	NA	NA	TRBJ1-1	TGTGCCAGCAGTGAAGCGCTGATGGGTCCCGAAGCTTTCTTT	CASSEALMGPEAFF
TRBV7-2	NA	TRBD2	TRBJ2-2	TGTGCCAGCAGGCGGACTAGCGTGACCGGGGAGCTGTTTTTT	CASRRTSVTGELFF